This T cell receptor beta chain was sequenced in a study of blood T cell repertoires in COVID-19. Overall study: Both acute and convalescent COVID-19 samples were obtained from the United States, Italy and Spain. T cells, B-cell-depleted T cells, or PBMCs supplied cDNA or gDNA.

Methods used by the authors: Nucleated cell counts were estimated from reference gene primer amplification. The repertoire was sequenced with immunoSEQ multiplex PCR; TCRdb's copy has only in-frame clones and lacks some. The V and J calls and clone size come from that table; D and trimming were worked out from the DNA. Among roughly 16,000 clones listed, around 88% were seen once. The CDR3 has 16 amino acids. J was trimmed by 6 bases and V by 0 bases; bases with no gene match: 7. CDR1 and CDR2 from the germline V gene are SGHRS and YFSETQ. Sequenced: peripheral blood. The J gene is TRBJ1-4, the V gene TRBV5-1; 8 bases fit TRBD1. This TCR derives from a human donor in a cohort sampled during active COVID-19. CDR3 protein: CASSLAGQGYDEKLFF. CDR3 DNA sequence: TGCGCCAGCAGCTTGGCCGGACAGGGTTATGATGAAAAACTGTTTTTT.